This is a list of T cell receptor beta chains from one sample in a study of Graves' ophthalmopathy and Graves' hyperthyroidism. A single record per CDR3 protein comes from TCRdb applying MiXCR to the multiplex PCR reads. The table has approximately 410,000 distinct CDR3 sequences, approximately 15% seen once. Sequencing was done on a sample of peripheral blood. The receptor set was obtained from a woman aged 18-29 years with stable Graves' hyperthyroidism. The CDR3 runs from the conserved cysteine through the conserved F or W.

>TRBV7-9|TRBJ1-2
CASSPRDVTVNGYTF
>TRBV28|TRBJ1-1
CASRSGVNTEAFF
>TRBV6-1|TRBJ1-2
CASSRAFNYGYTF
>TRBV3-1|TRBJ2-7
CASSQQYEQYF
>TRBV27|TRBJ1-2
CASSKRGTGRGNYGYTF
>TRBV5-8|TRBJ1-5
CASSLGTGVYQPQHF
>TRBV6-1|TRBJ2-7
CASSSRTSGGKLYEQYF
>TRBV7-8|TRBJ1-1
CASSTDPEAFF
>TRBV7-2|TRBJ2-7
CASSLAQPTSGGQYF
>TRBV24-1|TRBJ1-2
CATSDLWGHGYTF
>TRBV6-2/TRBV6-3|TRBJ2-4
CASSYSTSGITGAKNIQYF
>TRBV29-1|TRBJ2-7
CSVGSLSYEQYF
>TRBV7-8|TRBJ1-5
CASSGRSYQPQHF
>TRBV5-1|TRBJ1-3
CASSLEWDRGNTIYF
>TRBV24-1|TRBJ2-5
CATSVGGKQETQYF
>TRBV6-1|TRBJ1-1
CASSPRTGTLFTEAFF
>TRBV2|TRBJ2-5
CASSGDSHQETQYF
>TRBV20-1|TRBJ2-4
CSARDSWAGKNIQYF
>TRBV6-1|TRBJ2-5
CASKKTGVETQYF
>TRBV4-1|TRBJ1-1
CASSYHVGRTEAFF
>TRBV24-1|TRBJ2-7
CATSEAGTSDEQYF
>TRBV5-1|TRBJ1-1
CASSLVEGVGAEAFF
>TRBV19|TRBJ1-2
CASTPGQGKYGYTF
>TRBV6-5|TRBJ2-5
CASSYGLAGFETQYF
>TRBV10-3|TRBJ1-1
CAISESIGSGAFF
>TRBV6-5|TRBJ1-1
CASSYGYRAAANTEAFF
>TRBV13|TRBJ2-7
CASSLNPPGTLLSYEQCF
>TRBV4-2|TRBJ2-7
CASSRAGGSSYEQYF
>TRBV19|TRBJ1-2
CASKAGSGYGYTF
>TRBV11-2|TRBJ2-5
CASSLTATPETQYF
>TRBV6-1|TRBJ2-5
CASDLLAGVGETQYF
>TRBV4-1|TRBJ2-7
CASSLPPVGQVWYKQYF
>TRBV18|TRBJ1-2
CASSPLYHHIYGYTF
>TRBV7-8|TRBJ1-2
CASSLGTWGGVDGYTF
>TRBV2|TRBJ2-6
CASDSQGTGANVLTF
>TRBV12-3/TRBV12-4|TRBJ1-6
CASSLLVGGSPLHF
>TRBV6-1|TRBJ2-5
CASSLTSGGAQETQYF
>TRBV5-1|TRBJ1-1
CASSGGPLNTEAFF
>TRBV2|TRBJ1-5
CASSEAQGSLVAQPQHF
>TRBV6-1|TRBJ1-1
CASSEAADEAFF
>TRBV4-2|TRBJ2-7
CASSQDWADRSYEQYF
>TRBV19|TRBJ1-6
CASMGGQGSNSPLHF
>TRBV20-1|TRBJ1-5
CSAADRGDYSNQPQHF
>TRBV6-2/TRBV6-3|TRBJ2-5
CASRRSGGLQETQYF
>TRBV18|TRBJ2-7
CASSPVGTGSNEQYF
>TRBV7-9|TRBJ2-4
CASSFGTSGNIQYF
>TRBV15|TRBJ1-2
CATSRDGGEPDSGYTF
>TRBV3-1|TRBJ1-6
CASSRDRVPSPLHF
>TRBV28|TRBJ1-5
CASSVSQPGQPNQPQHF
>TRBV12-3/TRBV12-4|TRBJ1-2
CASSFDSGYTF
>TRBV10-1|TRBJ2-7
CASSESVGQGAYEQYF
>TRBV29-1|TRBJ1-2
CSVGSWTSYGYTF
>TRBV24-1|TRBJ2-5
CATRAGTSVQETQYF
>TRBV20-1|TRBJ2-2
CSAENRGGTGELFF
>TRBV20-1|TRBJ1-5
CSAYTGGPTPQHF
>TRBV19|TRBJ1-1
CASSIRGVNTEAFF
>TRBV19|TRBJ1-2
CASSIQGRGNYGYTF
>TRBV4-1|TRBJ1-2
CASSQVENAYTF